The rows below give T cell receptor beta chains drawn from one sample of a study of T cells after yellow fever vaccination. TCRdb reanalysed the 5' RACE reads using MiXCR and keeps one entry per CDR3 protein. This table has a few hundred thousand distinct CDR3 sequences, roughly 5.2% appearing once. The material sequenced was CD4+ T cells sorted from PBMCs, taken on the day of the yellow fever booster vaccination. The receptors were gathered from a man aged 18 to 29 who received the YFV17D yellow fever vaccine. The CDR3 runs from the conserved cysteine through the conserved F or W. The order of the fields is D gene, J gene, V gene, clone size, CDR3 protein, CDR3 DNA. D genes are given only for firm matches. Clone size is shown for a subset of rows, as once, few, many or a class of expanded clone.

-	TRBJ1-1	TRBV5-6	few	CASSRPPAKNTEAFF	TGTGCCAGCAGCCGACCCCCGGCAAAGAACACTGAAGCTTTCTTT
-	TRBJ1-1	TRBV30	few	CAWIGVGVGTEAFF	TGTGCCTGGATAGGGGTCGGAGTAGGAACTGAAGCTTTCTTT
-	TRBJ2-2	TRBV3-1	-	CASSQGGLPGNTGELFF	TGTGCCAGCAGCCAAGGGGGGCTTCCTGGGAACACCGGGGAGCTGTTTTTT
-	TRBJ1-6	TRBV7-2	many	CASSNRVSSPLHF	TGTGCCAGCAGCAACAGGGTGTCTTCACCCCTCCACTTT
-	TRBJ1-2	TRBV23-1	-	CASRPVRTDDYGYTF	TGCGCCAGCAGACCGGTTCGGACAGATGACTATGGCTACACCTTC
-	TRBJ1-3	TRBV7-2	few	CASSLRGVPSGNTIYF	TGTGCCAGCAGCCTACGGGGAGTCCCCTCTGGAAACACCATATATTTT
-	TRBJ1-5	TRBV6-5	-	CASSYSGWGSNQPQHF	TGTGCCAGCAGTTACTCGGGATGGGGGAGCAATCAGCCCCAGCATTTT
-	TRBJ2-1	TRBV4-2	few	CASSPGSAGDKNEQFF	TGTGCCAGCAGCCCAGGTTCGGCGGGGGACAAAAATGAGCAGTTCTTC
-	TRBJ1-4	TRBV6-6	many	CASSYEGGANEKLFF	TGTGCCAGCAGTTACGAGGGGGGGGCTAATGAAAAACTGTTTTTT
-	TRBJ2-5	TRBV6-2/TRBV6-3	few	CASRLDGETQYF	TGTGCCAGCAGGCTGGACGGAGAGACCCAGTACTTC
-	TRBJ2-5	TRBV28	many	CASSTTGLGETQYF	TGTGCCAGCAGTACTACAGGGCTCGGGGAGACCCAGTACTTC
-	TRBJ2-3	TRBV20-1	few	CSACPTRTDTQYF	TGCAGTGCTTGCCCTACTCGAACAGATACGCAGTATTTT